The present T cell receptor (beta chain) was sequenced within a study of human T cells and chemical hapten exposure (dated by TCRdb to the early 2020s). General notes on the study: For sensitization, 2% DPC in acetone was applied to an approximately 2 cm by approximately 2 cm area of upper inner arm skin. Throughout the study period of around 25 weeks, patients also received therapeutic DPC doses to the scalp every week. Patch testing on the upper back used Finn chambers containing 0.01% DPC, with scoring done after 6 days according to International Contact Dermatitis Research Group standards. Alopecia areata with under or over 50% scalp involvement, alopecia totalis and alopecia universalis were represented in the patient cohort, which was mostly female. Libraries were pooled for sequencing, and per-sample TCR yields varied mainly because of small differences in library volumes within the pool. The study tracked peripheral blood TCR repertoire changes in vivo during primary and secondary sensitization to the hapten diphenylcyclopropenone (DPC) in alopecia patients. Blood samples were taken from patients before sensitization (week 0) and then at 2, 6 and about 24 weeks after DPC sensitization. For TCR sequencing, blood came from approximately 29 alopecia patients at anywhere from one to four time points (pre-sensitization, 2, 6 and 24 weeks).

Receptor libraries were prepared by RACE. Sequencing instrument: NextSeq 500. During library preparation, unique molecular identifiers were attached to individual cDNA molecules so that TCRs could be counted quantitatively and reproducibly. Both TCR alpha and TCR beta chains were sequenced from each blood RNA sample. Regarding the original processing steps: A median of roughly 100,000 TCRs per sample was observed, with a range of about 20,000 to 750,000. V, J and CDR3 annotation of the TCR reads was performed with the Decombinator software suite. To make PS versus PT1 abundance plots, every sample was subsampled to the same number of TCRs (28,000). TCRs were defined as expanded if absent before sensitization and observed at least eight times at the 2-week time point. TCRdb handled the public reads itself, with Q25 trimming in fastp and clone calling in MiXCR, and kept productive beta chains. Each entry merges the rows of one CDR3 protein and shows their most common DNA and genes. The V and J calls, along with clone size, are taken from TCRdb and not from the paper's own processing. In all, the sample holds about 260,000 distinct CDR3 sequences, and over 8% of those were seen once. About 2.5% of the sample goes to the ten largest clones.

What the work shows at the level of the full study, not this receptor alone: After repeated subsampling, the strength of the expansion versus patch-test correlation and the threshold at which it became significant changed. Patch test score was positively correlated with the number of PT1 expanded TCRs, with significance at thresholds 8, 16 and 32 but not at 4. Compared with pre-sensitization or healthy control sets, expanded TCRs formed significantly more large CDR3 similarity clusters, which is consistent with antigen-driven responses. DPC sensitization did not change how many TCRs were above 1 in 1000 frequency, and no evidence was found of alterations in global repertoire structure. All patients had alopecia, a presumed autoimmune disease, so their immune response might differ from that of healthy individuals.

This clonotype was seen a handful of times. Its antigen remains undetermined. No qualities accompany the bases; no much larger clone lies one base away. The intended sense of this specimen's time point label: pre-sensitization, week 0. The treatment or condition label on this specimen signifies: therapeutic diphenylcyclopropenone sensitization with weekly scalp DPC. Blood at each patch-test visit was drawn before the patch test was applied. Patients were considered eligible if aged 18 to 70, diagnosed with alopecia and deemed suitable for DPC therapy, and patients were excluded if pregnant. Unfractionated whole blood was collected in Tempus Blood RNA tubes, and total RNA was extracted from that blood. This receptor was identified in a woman in her 40s with alopecia areata. Some clones in this sample may be carry-over from other donors' samples. This specimen consisted of whole blood, obtained in connection with sensitization to the hapten diphenylcyclopropenone (DPC).

The CDR3: CASSQEGTRLVYEQYF. The base sequence is TGCGCCAGCAGCCAAGAAGGGACTAGACTTGTTTACGAGCAGTACTTC. This chain joins TRBV4-1 to TRBJ2-7; TRBD2 aligns with 8 central bases. The CDR3 goes from the cysteine to the phenylalanine over 16 residues. The sequence is cut down to CDR3 DNA, 48 bases in frame from base 1. CDR1 and CDR2, per the germline V gene, are MGHRA and YSYEKL. After removal of 0 bases from V and 4 bases from J, the junction retains 8 bases not matched to a gene.